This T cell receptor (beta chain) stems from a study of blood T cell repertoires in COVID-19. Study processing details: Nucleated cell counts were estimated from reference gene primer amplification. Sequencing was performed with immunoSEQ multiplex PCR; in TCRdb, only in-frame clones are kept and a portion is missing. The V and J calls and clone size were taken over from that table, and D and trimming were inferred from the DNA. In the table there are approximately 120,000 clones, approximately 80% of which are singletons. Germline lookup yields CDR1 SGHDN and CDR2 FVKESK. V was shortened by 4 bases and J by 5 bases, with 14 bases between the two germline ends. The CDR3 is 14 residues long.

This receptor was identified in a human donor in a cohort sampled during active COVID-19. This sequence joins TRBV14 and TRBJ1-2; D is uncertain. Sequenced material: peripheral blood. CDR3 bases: TGTGCCAGCAGCCCCCCAGGAGGCAAGTATGGCTACACCTTC. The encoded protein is CASSPPGGKYGYTF.